This paragraph covers one T cell receptor (beta chain) sequence. This sample stems from a study of control samples from healthy donors and cancer patients. The assay was immunoSEQ multiplex PCR, and TCRdb's table has in-frame clones only and misses some. The profile shows approximately 140,000 clones, more than 85% of them singletons. The CDR3 has 14 residues. CDR1 and CDR2 (germline): MGHRA, YSYEKL. V was pared by 2 bases and J by 8 bases, with 8 bases of the junction left unmatched. The sequence was collected from a man younger than 35 in good health. Material: blood. The chain uses TRBV4-1 and TRBJ1-2, with 7 bases identical to TRBD1. In DNA form, the CDR3 reads TGCGCCAGCAGCCAAACAGGGGTTCAGCCCGGCTACACCTTC. Protein: CASSQTGVQPGYTF.